The clone carrying this TCR beta chain was recorded at least ten times. What it binds is not known. This entry comes from a study of breast tumors, draining lymph nodes, adjacent tissues. V shed 0 bases and J 6 bases; nucleotides not matched to a gene: 7. The CDR3 consists of 17 residues. Germline CDR1 is KGHDR and CDR2 is SFDVKD. General study results and limits: Compared with lymph nodes, tumors were less diverse; compared with nontumor tissue, more. Findings are consistent with lymph node origin and intratumoral expansion of most tumor T cells. That most tumor T cells come from lymph nodes remained unproven. Compared with basal-like, luminal-like tumors shared significantly more repertoire with nontumor tissue.

TCRdb reprocessed the multiplex PCR reads with MiXCR, giving one entry per CDR3 protein. The table records more than 12,000 distinct CDR3 sequences, less than 70% of them present only once. The rearrangement joins TRBV24-1 to TRBJ2-3, with 11 positions matching TRBD1. Source material: tumor-adjacent breast tissue. This clonotype was obtained from a female donor with breast cancer. Some clones in this sample may be carry-over from other donors' samples. CDR3 loop: CATSDLPGQGVLDTQYF. The CDR3, as DNA: TGTGCCACCAGTGATTTGCCGGGACAGGGGGTATTGGATACGCAGTATTTT.